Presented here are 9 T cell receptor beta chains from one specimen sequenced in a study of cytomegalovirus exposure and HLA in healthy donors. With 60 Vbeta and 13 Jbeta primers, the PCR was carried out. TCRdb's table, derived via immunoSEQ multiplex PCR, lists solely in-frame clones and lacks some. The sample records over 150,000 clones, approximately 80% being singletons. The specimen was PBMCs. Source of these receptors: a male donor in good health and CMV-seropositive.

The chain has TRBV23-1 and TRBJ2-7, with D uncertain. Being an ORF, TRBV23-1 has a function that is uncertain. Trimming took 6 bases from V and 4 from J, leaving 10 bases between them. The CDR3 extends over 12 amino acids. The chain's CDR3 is CASSPPSYEQYF. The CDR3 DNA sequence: TGCGCCAGCAGCCCTCCCAGTTACGAGCAGTACTTC.

This CDR3 reads CASSEQGYEQYF. CDR3 sequence (DNA): TGTGCCAGCAGTGAACAGGGATACGAGCAGTACTTC. The V gene is TRBV2, the J gene TRBJ2-7; possible D gene TRBD1, 5 bases. The ends were cut back, 2 bases at V and 4 bases at J, with 6 bases in the middle. CDR3 length: 12 residues. CDR1 SNHLY and CDR2 FYNNEI come from the germline V gene.

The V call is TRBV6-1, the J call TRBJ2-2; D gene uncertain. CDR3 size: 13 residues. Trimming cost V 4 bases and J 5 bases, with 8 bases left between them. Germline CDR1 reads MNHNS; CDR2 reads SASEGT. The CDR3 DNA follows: TGTGCCAGCAGTGCCTTCGGGACCGGGGAGCTGTTTTTT. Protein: CASSAFGTGELFF.

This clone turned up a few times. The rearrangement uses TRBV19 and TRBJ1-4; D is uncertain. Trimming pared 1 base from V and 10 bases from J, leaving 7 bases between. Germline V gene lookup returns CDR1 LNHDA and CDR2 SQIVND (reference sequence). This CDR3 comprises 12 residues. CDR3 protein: CASSIAEGKLFF. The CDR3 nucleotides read TGTGCCAGTAGTATAGCGGAGGGAAAACTGTTTTTT.

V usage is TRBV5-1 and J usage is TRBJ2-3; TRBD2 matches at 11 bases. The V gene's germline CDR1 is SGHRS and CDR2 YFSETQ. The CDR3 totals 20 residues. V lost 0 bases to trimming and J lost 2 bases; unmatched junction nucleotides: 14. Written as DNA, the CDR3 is TGCGCCAGCAGCTTGGCTAAGACTAGCGGGGCGGGGGGACACACAGATACGCAGTATTTT. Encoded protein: CASSLAKTSGAGGHTDTQYF.

The CDR3 DNA is TGTGCCAGCAGCCAAGATCAAGTGTTTCTCCCTGGCAGTTCACCCCTCCACTTT. Translation gives CASSQDQVFLPGSSPLHF. The rearrangement uses TRBV14 and TRBJ1-6, with unresolved D. Germline V lookup: CDR1 SGHDN, CDR2 FVKESK. With 0 bases removed from V and 9 bases from J, the gap between germline ends came to 21 bases. The CDR3 runs to 18 residues.

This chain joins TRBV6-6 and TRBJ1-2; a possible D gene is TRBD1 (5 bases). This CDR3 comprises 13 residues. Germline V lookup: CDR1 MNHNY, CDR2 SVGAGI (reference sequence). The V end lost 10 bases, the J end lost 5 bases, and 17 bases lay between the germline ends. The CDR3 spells CATARGSGYGYTF. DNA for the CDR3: TGTGCCACAGCTAGGGGATCCGGTTATGGCTACACCTTC.

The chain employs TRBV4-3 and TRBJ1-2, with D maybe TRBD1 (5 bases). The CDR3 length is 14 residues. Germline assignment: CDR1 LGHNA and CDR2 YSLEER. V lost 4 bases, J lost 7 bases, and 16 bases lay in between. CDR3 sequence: CASSPAGIPSGYTF. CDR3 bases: TGCGCCAGCAGCCCGGCAGGGATACCGTCTGGCTACACCTTC.

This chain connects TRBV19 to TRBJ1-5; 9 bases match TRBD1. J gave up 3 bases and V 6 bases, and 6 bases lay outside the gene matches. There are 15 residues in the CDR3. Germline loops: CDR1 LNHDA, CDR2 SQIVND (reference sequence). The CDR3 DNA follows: TGTGCCAGTAGCGGACAGGGGTCATTCAATCAGCCCCAGCATTTT. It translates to CASSGQGSFNQPQHF.